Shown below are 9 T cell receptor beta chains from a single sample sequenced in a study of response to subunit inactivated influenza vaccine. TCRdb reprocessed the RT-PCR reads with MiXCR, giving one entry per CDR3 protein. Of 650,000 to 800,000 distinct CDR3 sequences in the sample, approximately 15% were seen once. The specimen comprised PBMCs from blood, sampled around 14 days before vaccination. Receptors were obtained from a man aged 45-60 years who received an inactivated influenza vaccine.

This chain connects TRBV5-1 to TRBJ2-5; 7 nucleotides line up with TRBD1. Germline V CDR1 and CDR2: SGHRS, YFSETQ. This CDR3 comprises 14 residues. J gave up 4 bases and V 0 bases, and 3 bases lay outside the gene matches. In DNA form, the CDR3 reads TGCGCCAGCAGCTTGGAACAGGGGCGAGAGACCCAGTACTTC. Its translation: CASSLEQGRETQYF.

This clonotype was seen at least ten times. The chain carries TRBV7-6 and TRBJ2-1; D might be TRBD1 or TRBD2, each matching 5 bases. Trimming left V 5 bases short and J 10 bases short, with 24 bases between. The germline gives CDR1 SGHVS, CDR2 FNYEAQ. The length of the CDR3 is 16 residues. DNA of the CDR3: TGTGCCAGCAGCCTAGACGGGGCTCCAACCTCGGTAGAGCAGTTCTTC. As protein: CASSLDGAPTSVEQFF.

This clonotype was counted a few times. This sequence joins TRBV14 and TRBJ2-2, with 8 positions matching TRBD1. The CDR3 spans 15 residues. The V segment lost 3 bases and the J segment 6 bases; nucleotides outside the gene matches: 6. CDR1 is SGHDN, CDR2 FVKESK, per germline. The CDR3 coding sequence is TGTGCCAGCAGCCACGCGGACAGGGTCGCCGGGGAGCTGTTTTTT. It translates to CASSHADRVAGELFF. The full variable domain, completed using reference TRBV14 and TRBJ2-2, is EAGVTQFPSHSVIEKGQTVTLRCDPISGHDNLYWYRRVMGKEIKFLLHFVKESKQDESGMPNNRFLAERTGGTYSTLKVQPAELEDSGVYFCASSHADRVAGELFFGEGSRLTVL.

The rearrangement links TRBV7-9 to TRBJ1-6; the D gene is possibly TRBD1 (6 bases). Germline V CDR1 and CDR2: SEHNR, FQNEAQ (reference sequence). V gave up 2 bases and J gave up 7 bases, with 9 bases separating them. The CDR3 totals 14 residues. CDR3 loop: CASSLRQGNSPLHF. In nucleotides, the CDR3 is TGTGCCAGCAGCTTAAGGCAGGGGAATTCACCCCTCCACTTT.

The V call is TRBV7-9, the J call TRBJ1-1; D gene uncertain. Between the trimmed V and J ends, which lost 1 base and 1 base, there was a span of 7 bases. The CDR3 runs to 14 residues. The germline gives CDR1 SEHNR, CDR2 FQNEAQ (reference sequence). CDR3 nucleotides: TGTGCCAGCAGCTTAGAACAGAGGAACACTGAAGCTTTCTTT. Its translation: CASSLEQRNTEAFF.

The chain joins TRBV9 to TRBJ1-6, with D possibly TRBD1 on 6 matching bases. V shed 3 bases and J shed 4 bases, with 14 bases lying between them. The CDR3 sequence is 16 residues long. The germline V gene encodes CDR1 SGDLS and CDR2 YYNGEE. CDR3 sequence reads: CASSAAGTTYNSPLHF. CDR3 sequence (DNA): TGTGCCAGCAGCGCCGCCGGGACAACTTATAATTCACCCCTCCACTTT.

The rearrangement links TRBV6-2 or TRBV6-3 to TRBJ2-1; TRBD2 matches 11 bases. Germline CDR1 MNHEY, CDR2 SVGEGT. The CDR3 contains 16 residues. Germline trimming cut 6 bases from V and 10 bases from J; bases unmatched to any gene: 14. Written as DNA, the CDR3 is TGTGCCAGCAGCCCTATGGGACTAGCGGCATTTGCGGAGCAGTTCTTC. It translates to CASSPMGLAAFAEQFF.

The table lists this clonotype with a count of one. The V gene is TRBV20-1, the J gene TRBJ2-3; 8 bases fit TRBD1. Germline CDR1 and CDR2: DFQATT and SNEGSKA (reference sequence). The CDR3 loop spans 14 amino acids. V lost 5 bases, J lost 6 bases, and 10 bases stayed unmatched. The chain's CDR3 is CSAGGTGVDDTQYF. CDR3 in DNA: TGCAGTGCTGGGGGGACAGGCGTTGATGATACGCAGTATTTT.

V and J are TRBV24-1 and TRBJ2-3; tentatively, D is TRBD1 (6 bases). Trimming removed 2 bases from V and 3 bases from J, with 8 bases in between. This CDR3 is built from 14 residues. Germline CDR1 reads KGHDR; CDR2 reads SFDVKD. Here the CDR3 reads CATSDSQGTDTQYF. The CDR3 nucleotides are TGTGCCACCAGTGATTCCCAGGGGACAGATACGCAGTATTTT.